This T cell receptor beta chain stems from a study of cytomegalovirus exposure and HLA in healthy donors. Of note for this clone: No antigen is known for it.

General observations from the study: Likely technical artifact: a cluster of highly shared sequence variants. Among TCR beta chains, those listed as cytomegalovirus-associated numbered about 160. The classifier reportedly diagnosed cytomegalovirus status with high specificity and sensitivity. Earlier analysis found most TCR beta V segments productive about 87% or about 30% of the time.

CDR1 is SEHNR and CDR2 is FQNEAQ in the germline V gene (reference sequence). The CDR3 totals 12 residues. Trimming cost V 1 base and J 6 bases, with 7 bases left between them. 13 Jbeta primers and 60 Vbeta primers were used for the PCR. This table comes from immunoSEQ multiplex PCR, and its TCRdb copy is limited to in-frame clones, with some not included. The data contain 130,000 or so clones, roughly 79% of them singletons. The J gene is TRBJ2-7, the V gene TRBV7-9; D is possibly TRBD1 (5 bases). The material sequenced was PBMCs. This sequence originates from a man between 25 and 39 years old in good health and CMV-seronegative. CDR3 amino acids: CASSLEQGEQYF. The CDR3 DNA reads TGTGCCAGCAGCTTAGAGCAGGGCGAGCAGTACTTC.